This TCR beta chain was captured in a study of T cells in lung cancer brain metastases. Across the study: Between primary and metastasis resection, about 90% of the roughly 20 patients were untreated.

Study results and limitations: Most clones were lesion-specific, with limited overlap between paired lesions (mean Morisita index about 0.23). FFPE DNA fragmentation may have prevented retrieving the complete T cell repertoire.

Tumor areas were macrodissected from 4 or 5 deparaffinized, unstained approximately 9.3 um sections guided by marked H&E slides. Germline assignment: CDR1 SEHNR and CDR2 FQNEAQ (reference sequence). With 4 bases removed from V and 4 bases from J, the gap between germline ends came to 19 bases. The CDR3 contains 16 residues. In the case of this clone: Antigen unknown.

Assay used: immunoSEQ multiplex PCR; TCRdb lists only in-frame clones, some missing. The table records approximately 5,500 clones, about 80% of them present only once. The chain joins TRBV7-9 to TRBJ1-2; D gene ambiguous. The clonotype originates from a man in his fifties or sixties with non-small cell lung cancer that had spread to the brain. The sample comprised tumor tissue from a brain metastasis. CDR3 coding DNA: TGTGCCAGCAGCTCCACCCGGAGCATAGTACCCTATGGCTACACCTTC. The encoded protein is CASSSTRSIVPYGYTF.